A single sample is the source of the 13 T cell receptor beta chains below, sequenced in a study of blood T cell repertoires in COVID-19. The table came from immunoSEQ multiplex PCR; TCRdb's copy has only in-frame clones and leaves some out. The table shows around 140,000 clones, with about four fifths occurring only once. Sequenced input: peripheral blood. The receptor source for this set is a human donor in a cohort sampled during active COVID-19.

This chain links TRBV2 with TRBJ1-2; 7 bases align to TRBD1. V shed 4 bases, J shed 4 bases, and the junction held 6 bases outside the gene matches. Germline V gene lookup returns CDR1 SNHLY and CDR2 FYNNEI. This CDR3 is 14 amino acids long. CDR3 bases: TGTGCCAGCAGTGTTGGGGACAGACCCTATGGCTACACCTTC. Translated: CASSVGDRPYGYTF. Complete variable domain (other parts from reference TRBV2 and TRBJ1-2): EPEVTQTPSHQVTQMGQEVILRCVPISNHLYFYWYRQILGQKVEFLVSFYNNEISEKSEIFDDQFSVERPDGSNFTLKIRSTKLEDSAMYFCASSVGDRPYGYTFGSGTRLTVV.

The gene calls are TRBV6-5 and TRBJ1-2; D unclear. The CDR3 is made up of 15 amino acids. Germline values: CDR1 MNHEY, CDR2 SVGAGI. Trimming removed 8 bases at V and 4 bases at J, with 20 bases between. CDR3 loop: CASHTAGHGFYGYTF. The CDR3 nucleotides are TGTGCCAGCCACACAGCGGGTCACGGATTCTATGGCTACACCTTC.

The rearrangement joins TRBV7-3 to TRBJ2-1, with 9 bases matching TRBD1. In germline, CDR1 is SGHTA, CDR2 FQGTGA. This CDR3 has 14 residues. With V trimmed by 2 bases and J by 7 bases, 3 bases remained unmatched. DNA of the CDR3: TGTGCCAGCAGCTTACTGGGACAGGGTAATGAGCAGTTCTTC. As protein: CASSLLGQGNEQFF.

J is TRBJ1-5 and V is TRBV12-3 or TRBV12-4, with no clear D. The CDR3 length is 13 residues. Trimming shortened V by 7 bases and J by 8 bases, and 15 bases separated the two germline ends. The CDR3 nucleotides read TGTGCCAGCACCGCCGCGGGAGTGGAGCCCCAGCATTTT. Protein product: CASTAAGVEPQHF.

This clone appeared a few times. The chain recombines TRBV6-6 with TRBJ1-5; 8 bases line up with TRBD1. The CDR3 loop spans 15 amino acids. Trimming took 6 bases from V and 3 from J; bases not matched to a gene: 7. The germline gives CDR1 MNHNY, CDR2 SVGAGI (reference sequence). The CDR3 DNA follows: TGTGCCAGCAGACATACGACAGGGGACAATCAGCCCCAGCATTTT. Translation gives CASRHTTGDNQPQHF.

CDR3 amino acids: CASRKTDTQYF. The DNA for the CDR3 is TGTGCCAGTAGAAAGACAGATACGCAGTATTTT. The chain carries TRBV3-1 (or the pseudogene TRBV3-2) and TRBJ2-3; D is undetermined. The CDR3 has 11 residues. Trimming stripped 9 bases from V and 3 bases from J, with 7 bases between. The germline gives CDR1 LGHDT, CDR2 YNNKEL (reference sequence).

The CDR3 sequence is CSASSSGRAGGETQYF. The DNA for the CDR3 is TGCAGTGCTAGTAGCAGCGGGAGGGCCGGGGGAGAGACCCAGTACTTC. V is TRBV20-1 and J is TRBJ2-5; 10 bases match TRBD2. The CDR3 consists of 16 residues. Trimming removed 3 bases from V and 4 bases from J; junction bases left unmatched: 11. CDR1 is DFQATT, CDR2 SNEGSKA, per germline (reference sequence).

This clone occurred once. The rearrangement links TRBV12-3 or TRBV12-4 to TRBJ2-5; D is perhaps TRBD1 (6 bases). With 6 bases removed from V and 5 bases from J, the gap between germline ends came to 13 bases. The CDR3 contains 13 residues. The CDR3 here is CASRQGLLETQYF. The CDR3 DNA reads as TGTGCCAGCAGACAGGGTCTTTTGGAGACCCAGTACTTC.

V usage is TRBV11-2 and J usage is TRBJ1-1; D uncertain. V was clipped by 5 bases and J by 6 bases, with 16 bases between them. The CDR3 is 14 amino acids. CDR1 is SGHAT and CDR2 is FQNNGV in the germline V gene. The CDR3 here is CASSRELGAAEAFF. CDR3 nucleotides: TGTGCCAGCAGCCGCGAATTGGGAGCGGCTGAAGCTTTCTTT.

The genes are TRBV10-2 and TRBJ2-5, with a weak D call TRBD2 (5 bases). The V gene lost 2 bases and the J gene lost 7 bases, with 8 bases spanning the gap. Germline assignment: CDR1 WSHSY and CDR2 SAAADI. The CDR3 sequence is 12 residues long. The CDR3 spells CASSEASGTQYF. DNA of the CDR3: TGCGCCAGCAGTGAGGCCAGCGGGACCCAGTACTTC.

This chain links TRBV7-2 with TRBJ2-1; a weak D match, TRBD2 (5 bases). Trimming removed 1 base at V and 3 bases at J, with 13 bases between. In germline, CDR1 is SGHTA, CDR2 FQGNSA. The CDR3 length is 16 residues. The CDR3 DNA sequence: TGTGCCAGCAGCTTAGGACTACCTCCTCGCTACAATGAGCAGTTCTTC. Its translation is CASSLGLPPRYNEQFF.

The CDR3: CASSFGLDRPEAFF. The CDR3 nucleotides read TGCGCCAGCAGCTTCGGCCTAGACAGGCCTGAAGCTTTCTTT. The chain has TRBV5-1 and TRBJ1-1; weak D call: TRBD1 (6 bases). CDR1 and CDR2 (germline): SGHRS, YFSETQ. This CDR3 is built from 14 residues. Trimming took 2 bases from V and 6 from J, leaving 14 bases between them.

This sequence joins TRBV28 and TRBJ2-5, with TRBD2 matching 8 bases. With V trimmed by 3 bases and J by 3 bases, 9 bases remained unmatched. The CDR3 runs to 16 residues. CDR1 and CDR2 from the germline V gene are MDHEN and SYDVKM. This chain's CDR3 is CASSFLAGGGEETQYF. CDR3 nucleotides: TGTGCCAGCAGTTTTCTGGCGGGAGGTGGGGAAGAGACCCAGTACTTC.